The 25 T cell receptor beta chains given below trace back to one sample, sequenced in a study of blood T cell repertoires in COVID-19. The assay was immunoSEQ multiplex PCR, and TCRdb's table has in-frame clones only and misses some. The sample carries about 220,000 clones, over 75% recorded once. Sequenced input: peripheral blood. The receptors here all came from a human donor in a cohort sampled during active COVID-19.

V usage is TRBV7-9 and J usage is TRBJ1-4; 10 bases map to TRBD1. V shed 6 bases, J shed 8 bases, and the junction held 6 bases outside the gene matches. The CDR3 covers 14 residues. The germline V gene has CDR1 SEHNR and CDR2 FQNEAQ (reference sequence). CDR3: CASRGGQGSEKLFF. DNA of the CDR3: TGTGCCAGCAGGGGGGGACAGGGGTCGGAAAAACTGTTTTTT.

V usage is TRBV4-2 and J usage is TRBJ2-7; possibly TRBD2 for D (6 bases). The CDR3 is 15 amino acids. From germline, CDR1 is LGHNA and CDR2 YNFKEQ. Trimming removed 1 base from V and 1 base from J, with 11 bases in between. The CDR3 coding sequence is TGTGCCAGCAGCCAAGCAGGCGGGGCGTCCTACGAGCAGTACTTC. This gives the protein CASSQAGGASYEQYF.

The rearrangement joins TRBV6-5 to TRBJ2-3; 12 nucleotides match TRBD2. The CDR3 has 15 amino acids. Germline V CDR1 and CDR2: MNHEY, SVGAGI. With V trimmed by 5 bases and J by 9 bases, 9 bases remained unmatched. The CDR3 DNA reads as TGTGCCAGCAGTCCTTGGACTAGCGGGGACCCAACGCAGTATTTT. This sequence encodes CASSPWTSGDPTQYF.

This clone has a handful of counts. The CDR3 nucleotides read TGTGCCAGCAGTTTGCTTGGACAGGGCCCTGATGGTTCACCCCTCCACTTT. This translates into CASSLLGQGPDGSPLHF. The chain has TRBV27 and TRBJ1-6; 8 nucleotides agree with TRBD1. This CDR3 region has 17 residues. The J segment lost 9 bases and the V segment lost 3 bases, leaving 13 bases of the junction unmatched. Germline CDR1 is MNHEY and CDR2 is SMNVEV (reference sequence).

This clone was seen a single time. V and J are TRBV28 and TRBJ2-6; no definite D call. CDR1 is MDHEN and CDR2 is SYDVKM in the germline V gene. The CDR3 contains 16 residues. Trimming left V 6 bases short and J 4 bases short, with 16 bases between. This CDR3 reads CASSTPRMSGANVLTF. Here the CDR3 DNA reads TGTGCCAGCAGCACCCCCAGGATGTCAGGGGCCAACGTCCTGACTTTC.

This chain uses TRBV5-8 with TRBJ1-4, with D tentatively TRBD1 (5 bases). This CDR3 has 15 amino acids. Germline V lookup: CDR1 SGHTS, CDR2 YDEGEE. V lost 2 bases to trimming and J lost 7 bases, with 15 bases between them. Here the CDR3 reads CASSFGTSSLEKLFF. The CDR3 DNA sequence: TGTGCCAGCAGCTTTGGGACTTCCTCACTTGAAAAACTGTTTTTT.

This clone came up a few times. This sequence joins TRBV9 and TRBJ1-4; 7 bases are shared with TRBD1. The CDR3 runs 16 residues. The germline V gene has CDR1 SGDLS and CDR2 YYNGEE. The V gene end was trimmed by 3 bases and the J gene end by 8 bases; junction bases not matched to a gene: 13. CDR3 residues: CASSAQPDRAREKLFF. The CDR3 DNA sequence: TGTGCCAGCAGCGCCCAACCAGACAGGGCCCGGGAAAAACTGTTTTTT.

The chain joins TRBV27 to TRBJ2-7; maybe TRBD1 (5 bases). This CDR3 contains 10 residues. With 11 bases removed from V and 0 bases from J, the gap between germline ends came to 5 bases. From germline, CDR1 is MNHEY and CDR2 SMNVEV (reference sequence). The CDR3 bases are TGTGCCGGACACTCCTACGAGCAGTACTTC. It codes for CAGHSYEQYF.

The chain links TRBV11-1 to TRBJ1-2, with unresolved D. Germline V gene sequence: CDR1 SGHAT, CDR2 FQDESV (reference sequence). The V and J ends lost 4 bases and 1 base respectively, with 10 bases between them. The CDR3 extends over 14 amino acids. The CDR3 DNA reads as TGTGCCAGCAGCTGGTTTGGAGTTAACTATGGCTACACCTTC. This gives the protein CASSWFGVNYGYTF.

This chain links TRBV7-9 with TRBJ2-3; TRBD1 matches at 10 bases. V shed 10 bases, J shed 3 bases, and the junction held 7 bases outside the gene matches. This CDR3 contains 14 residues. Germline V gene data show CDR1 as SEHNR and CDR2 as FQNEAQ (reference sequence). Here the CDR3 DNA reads TGTGCCATTACACCGGGACAGGGGACAGATACGCAGTATTTT. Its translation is CAITPGQGTDTQYF.

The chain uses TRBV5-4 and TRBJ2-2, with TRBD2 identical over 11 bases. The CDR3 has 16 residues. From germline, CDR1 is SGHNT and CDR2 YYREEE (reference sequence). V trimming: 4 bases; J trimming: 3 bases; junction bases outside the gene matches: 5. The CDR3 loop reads CASSPNSGRDTGELFF. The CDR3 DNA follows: TGTGCCAGCAGCCCGAATAGCGGGAGGGACACCGGGGAGCTGTTTTTT.

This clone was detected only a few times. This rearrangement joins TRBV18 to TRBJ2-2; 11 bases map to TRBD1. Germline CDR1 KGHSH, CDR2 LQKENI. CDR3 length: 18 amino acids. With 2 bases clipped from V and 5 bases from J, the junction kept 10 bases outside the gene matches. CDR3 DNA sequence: TGTGCCAGCTCACCAGTCCTCGCCGGGACAGGGGGTACCGGGGAGCTGTTTTTT. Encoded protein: CASSPVLAGTGGTGELFF.

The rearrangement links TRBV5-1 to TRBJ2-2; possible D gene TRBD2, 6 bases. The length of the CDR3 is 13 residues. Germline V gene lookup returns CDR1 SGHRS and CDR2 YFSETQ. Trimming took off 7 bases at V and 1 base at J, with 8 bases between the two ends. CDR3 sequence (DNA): TGCGCCAGCTCGGAGGGGAACACCGGGGAGCTGTTTTTT. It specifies CASSEGNTGELFF.

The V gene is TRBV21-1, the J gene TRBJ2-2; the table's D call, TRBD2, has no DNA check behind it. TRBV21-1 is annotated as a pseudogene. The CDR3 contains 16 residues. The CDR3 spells CASSKVGGPNTGELFF. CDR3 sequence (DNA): TGTGCCAGCAGCAAAGTGGGAGGGCCAAACACCGGGGAGCTGTTTTTT.

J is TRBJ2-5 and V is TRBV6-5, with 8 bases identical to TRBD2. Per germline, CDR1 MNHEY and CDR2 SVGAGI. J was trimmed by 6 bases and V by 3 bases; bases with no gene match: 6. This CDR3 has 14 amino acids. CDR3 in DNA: TGTGCCAGCAGTTATTCCGGGGGGGGAAAGACCCAGTACTTC. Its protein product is CASSYSGGGKTQYF.

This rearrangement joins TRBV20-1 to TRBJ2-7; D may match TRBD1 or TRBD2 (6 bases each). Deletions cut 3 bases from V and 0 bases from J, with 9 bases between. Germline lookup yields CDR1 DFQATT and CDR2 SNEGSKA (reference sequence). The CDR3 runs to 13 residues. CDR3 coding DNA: TGCAGTGCTAGTGGGGGGCTCTCCTACGAGCAGTACTTC. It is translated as CSASGGLSYEQYF.

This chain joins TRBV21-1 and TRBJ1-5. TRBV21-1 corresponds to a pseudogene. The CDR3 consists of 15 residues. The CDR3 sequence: CASSSGTDGNQPQHF. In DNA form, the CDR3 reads TGTGCCAGCAGCTCTGGGACTGATGGCAATCAGCCCCAGCATTTT.

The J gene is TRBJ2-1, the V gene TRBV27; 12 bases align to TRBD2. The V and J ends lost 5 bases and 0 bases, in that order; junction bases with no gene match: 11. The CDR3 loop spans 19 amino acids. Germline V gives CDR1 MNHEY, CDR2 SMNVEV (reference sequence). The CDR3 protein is CASSPRLAGASSSYNEQFF. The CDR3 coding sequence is TGTGCCAGCAGTCCTCGACTAGCGGGGGCCAGCAGCTCCTACAATGAGCAGTTCTTC.

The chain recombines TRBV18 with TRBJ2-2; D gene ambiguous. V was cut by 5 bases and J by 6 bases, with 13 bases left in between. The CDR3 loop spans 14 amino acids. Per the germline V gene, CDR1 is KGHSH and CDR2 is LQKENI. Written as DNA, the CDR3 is TGTGCCAGCTCATCGTTACAACGGGCCGGGGAGCTGTTTTTT. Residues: CASSSLQRAGELFF.

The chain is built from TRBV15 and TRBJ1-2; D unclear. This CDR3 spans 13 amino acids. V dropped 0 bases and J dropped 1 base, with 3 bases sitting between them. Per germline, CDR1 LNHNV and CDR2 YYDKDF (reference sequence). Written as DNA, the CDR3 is TGTGCCACCAGCAGAGACCTTAACTATGGCTACACCTTC. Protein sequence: CATSRDLNYGYTF.

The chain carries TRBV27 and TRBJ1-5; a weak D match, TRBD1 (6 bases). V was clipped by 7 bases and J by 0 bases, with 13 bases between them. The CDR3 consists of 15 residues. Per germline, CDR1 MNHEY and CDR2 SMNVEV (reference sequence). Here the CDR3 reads CASKQGTYSNQPQHF. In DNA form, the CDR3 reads TGTGCCAGCAAACAGGGCACTTATAGCAATCAGCCCCAGCATTTT.

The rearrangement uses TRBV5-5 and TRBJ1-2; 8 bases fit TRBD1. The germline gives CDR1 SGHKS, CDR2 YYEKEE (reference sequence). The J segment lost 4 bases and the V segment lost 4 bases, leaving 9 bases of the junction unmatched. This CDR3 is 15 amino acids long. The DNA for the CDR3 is TGTGCCAGCAGCCTCGGACAGGGAGGCGGCTATGGCTACACCTTC. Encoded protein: CASSLGQGGGYGYTF.

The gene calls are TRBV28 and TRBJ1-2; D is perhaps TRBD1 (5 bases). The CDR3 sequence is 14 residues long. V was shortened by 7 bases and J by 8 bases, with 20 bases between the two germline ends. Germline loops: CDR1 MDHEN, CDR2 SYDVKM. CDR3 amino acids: CASTTGGNRAGYTF. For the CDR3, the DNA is TGTGCCAGCACCACCGGGGGGAATCGTGCAGGCTACACCTTC.

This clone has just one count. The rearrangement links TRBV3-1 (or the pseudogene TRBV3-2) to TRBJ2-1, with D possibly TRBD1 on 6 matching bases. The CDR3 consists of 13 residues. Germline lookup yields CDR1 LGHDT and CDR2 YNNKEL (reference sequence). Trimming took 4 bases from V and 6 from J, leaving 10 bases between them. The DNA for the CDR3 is TGTGCCAGCAGCCTACAGGGTGCCAATGAGCAGTTCTTC. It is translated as CASSLQGANEQFF.

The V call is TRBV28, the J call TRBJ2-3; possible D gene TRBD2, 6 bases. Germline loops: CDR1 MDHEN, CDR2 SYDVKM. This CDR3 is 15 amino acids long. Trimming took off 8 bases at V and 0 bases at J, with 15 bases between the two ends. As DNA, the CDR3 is TGTGCCAGCGGGGCAGGAGGGCTTAGCACAGATACGCAGTATTTT. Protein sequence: CASGAGGLSTDTQYF.